The text below deals with one T cell receptor beta chain. What it binds is unknown. This sample is drawn from a study of cytomegalovirus exposure and HLA in healthy donors. Study findings and constraints: A later look showed TCR association rates differing by HLA locus, highest for DRB1 and lowest for HLA-C. In a later analysis, at a false discovery rate of 0.05, about 15,000 TCR beta sequences were associated with HLA alleles. TCR beta V- and J-gene trimming was later associated with a missense DCLRE1C variant.

Both 60 Vbeta primers and 13 Jbeta primers went into the PCR. The protocol was immunoSEQ multiplex PCR, while the TCRdb copy is restricted to in-frame clones and leaves out a portion. The repertoire holds about 140,000 clones, with roughly two thirds as singletons. In germline, CDR1 is MGHRA, CDR2 YSYEKL. V lost 1 base to trimming and J lost 8 bases, with 18 bases between them. The CDR3 covers 16 residues. The sample comprised PBMCs. The receptor was derived from a woman aged 40 to 50 in good health and CMV-seronegative. The rearrangement uses TRBV4-1 and TRBJ2-1; D is unclear. The CDR3 spells CASSQVLIPLGDEQFF. The CDR3 DNA is TGCGCCAGCAGCCAAGTCTTAATACCCCTAGGAGATGAGCAGTTCTTC.